The 18 T cell receptor beta chains listed next were all sequenced from one sample in a study of cytomegalovirus exposure and HLA in healthy donors. It was with 60 Vbeta and 13 Jbeta primers that the PCR ran. Profiled with immunoSEQ multiplex PCR; TCRdb holds only in-frame clones, not every one. The sample has under 200,000 clones, around 68% seen once. The sequenced sample consisted of PBMCs. These receptors all come from a man aged 50 to 59 in good health and CMV-seronegative.

This clone was seen only once. V usage is TRBV6-6 and J usage is TRBJ2-1, with D possibly being TRBD2 (6 bases). The V gene's germline CDR1 is MNHNY and CDR2 SVGAGI (reference sequence). There are 14 residues in the CDR3. V lost 8 bases, J lost 9 bases, and 20 bases lay in between. DNA for the CDR3: TGTGCCAGCCGCCCTAACAGCGGGCAAGCTGAGCAGTTCTTC. As protein: CASRPNSGQAEQFF.

The chain couples TRBV6-6 to TRBJ1-5, with 8 bases fitting TRBD1. The V segment lost 7 bases and the J segment 6 bases; nucleotides outside the gene matches: 5. There are 13 residues in the CDR3. CDR1 MNHNY and CDR2 SVGAGI come from the germline V gene (reference sequence). The CDR3 reads CASKTGDTQPQHF. DNA of the CDR3: TGTGCCAGCAAGACAGGGGATACTCAGCCCCAGCATTTT.

The V gene is TRBV6-4, the J gene TRBJ1-1; TRBD1 matches at 7 bases. The CDR3 covers 14 residues. CDR1 and CDR2 from the germline V gene are MRHNA and SNTAGT. Trimming at V came to 4 bases and at J to 1 base, leaving 3 bases not matched to a gene. In DNA, the CDR3 is TGTGCCAGCAGTGCGGGACAGCAGAACACTGAAGCTTTCTTT. It specifies CASSAGQQNTEAFF.

V gene TRBV29-1 combines with J gene TRBJ1-3; no reliable D call. Between the trimmed V and J ends, which lost 7 bases and 0 bases, there was a span of 13 bases. CDR1 and CDR2 from the germline V gene are SQVTM and ANQGSEA. This CDR3 contains 14 residues. The CDR3 bases are TGCAGCGCGCAAGCGGGGTTCTCTGGAAACACCATATATTTT. Amino acids: CSAQAGFSGNTIYF. The full variable domain, in which reference TRBV29-1 and TRBJ1-3 provide the parts outside the CDR3, is SAVISQKPSRDICQRGTSLTIQCQVDSQVTMMFWYRQQPGQSLTLIATANQGSEATYESGFVIDKFPISRPNLTFSTLTVSNMSPEDSSIYLCSAQAGFSGNTIYFGEGSWLTVV.

Details on this clone: This specimen includes other DNA sequences encoding the same CDR3. The V and J genes are TRBV28 and TRBJ1-6; no clear D. The CDR3 totals 15 residues. V was clipped by 2 bases and J by 9 bases, with 14 bases between them. Germline lookup yields CDR1 MDHEN and CDR2 SYDVKM. CDR3 coding DNA: TGTGCCAGCAGTTTACCCCGCGGAGTCGTTTCACCCCTCCACTTT. Its translation: CASSLPRGVVSPLHF.

The chain is built from TRBV25-1 and TRBJ1-1; D remains unclear. CDR1 and CDR2 from the germline V gene are MGHDK and SYGVNS. This CDR3 has 16 amino acids. The V end lost 5 bases, the J end lost 6 bases, and 22 bases lay between the germline ends. The CDR3 DNA sequence: TGTGCCAGCAGTCCCTCCGCGGGCAGACATAAGTCTGAAGCTTTCTTT. This translates into CASSPSAGRHKSEAFF.

This chain uses TRBV5-1 with TRBJ1-2; 7 bases are shared with TRBD1. V lost 4 bases and J lost 8; bases outside the gene matches: 11. There are 14 residues in the CDR3. Germline V CDR1 and CDR2: SGHRS, YFSETQ. CDR3 amino acids: CASSDRTGERGYTF. CDR3 coding DNA: TGCGCCAGCAGCGATCGAACAGGGGAGAGGGGCTACACCTTC.

The chain links TRBV10-3 to TRBJ2-7, with D tentatively TRBD1 (6 bases). V lost 2 bases to trimming and J lost 2 bases, with 10 bases between them. The CDR3 contains 14 residues. Per the germline V gene, CDR1 is ENHRY and CDR2 is SYGVKD. CDR3 nucleotide sequence: TGTGCCATCAGTGAGGAGACAGGACCCTACGAGCAGTACTTC. It yields the protein CAISEETGPYEQYF.

In this sample, this clone turned up a few times. V gene TRBV30 combines with J gene TRBJ1-6, with no clear D. The CDR3 is 17 amino acids. Trimming pared 3 bases from V and 0 bases from J, leaving 15 bases between. In germline, CDR1 is GTSNPN, CDR2 SVGIG (reference sequence). CDR3 residues: CAWRPPHFSSYNSPLHF. The CDR3 bases are TGTGCCTGGAGGCCCCCCCACTTTAGCTCCTATAATTCACCCCTCCACTTT.

The gene calls are TRBV5-1 and TRBJ2-7; D might be TRBD1 (5 bases). The J call is uncertain, as TRBJ2-5 better fits the DNA end. Germline V gene lookup returns CDR1 SGHRS and CDR2 YFSETQ. This CDR3 has 15 amino acids. As DNA, the CDR3 is TGCGCCAGCAGCTTGGCGGGCAGGGCAGAAGAGACCCAGTACTTC. Its translation is CASSLAGRAEETQYF.

The V call is TRBV9, the J call TRBJ2-7; 7 positions agree with TRBD1. This CDR3 spans 15 amino acids. V lost 0 bases and J lost 1; bases outside the gene matches: 4. The V gene's germline CDR1 is SGDLS and CDR2 YYNGEE. CDR3 sequence: CASSVALDRSYEQYF. CDR3 nucleotide sequence: TGTGCCAGCAGCGTAGCCTTGGACAGGTCCTACGAGCAGTACTTC.

The chain recombines TRBV29-1 with TRBJ1-3; a weak D match, TRBD1 (6 bases). The CDR3 has 14 residues. Trimming pared 6 bases from V and 4 bases from J, leaving 16 bases between. The germline CDR1 and CDR2 sequences are SQVTM and ANQGSEA. The CDR3 reads CSVVPGESGNTIYF. The CDR3 bases are TGCAGCGTGGTTCCAGGGGAATCAGGAAACACCATATATTTT. Combining the CDR3 with reference TRBV29-1 and TRBJ1-3 gives the whole variable domain SAVISQKPSRDICQRGTSLTIQCQVDSQVTMMFWYRQQPGQSLTLIATANQGSEATYESGFVIDKFPISRPNLTFSTLTVSNMSPEDSSIYLCSVVPGESGNTIYFGEGSWLTVV.

This clone was observed a handful of times. This chain uses TRBV11-1 with TRBJ2-1, with 8 nucleotides matching TRBD1. Trimming removed 5 bases from V and 3 bases from J; junction bases left unmatched: 6. The V gene's germline CDR1 is SGHAT and CDR2 FQDESV (reference sequence). The CDR3 is made up of 15 amino acids. DNA of the CDR3: TGTGCCAGCAGCCGCTCCAGGGGGCTCTACAATGAGCAGTTCTTC. This sequence encodes CASSRSRGLYNEQFF.

This sequence joins TRBV11-3 and TRBJ1-1; 7 bases are a match to TRBD1. CDR3 length: 12 residues. Looked up from germline, CDR1 is SGHNT and CDR2 is YENEEA. Trimming removed 4 bases from V and 11 bases from J; junction bases left unmatched: 7. CDR3 amino acids: CASSSTGDRAFF. The CDR3 DNA follows: TGTGCCAGCAGCTCCACAGGGGATCGGGCTTTCTTT.

V gene TRBV19 combines with J gene TRBJ1-5; TRBD1 agrees at 8 bases. The junction had 5 bases not matched to a gene; V was cut back by 7 bases and J by 6 bases. There are 13 residues in the CDR3. The germline gives CDR1 LNHDA, CDR2 SQIVND (reference sequence). The CDR3 DNA reads TGTGCCAGTACCCAACAGGGGGTTCAGCCCCAGCATTTT. Protein: CASTQQGVQPQHF.

This chain joins TRBV7-7 and TRBJ2-7; D remains unclear. The CDR3 runs 15 residues. Per germline, CDR1 SSHAT and CDR2 FNYEAQ (reference sequence). Trimming shortened V by 4 bases and J by 3 bases, and 16 bases separated the two germline ends. The CDR3 nucleotides read TGTGCCAGCAGCTCGCACAGAGTAAGAATCTACGAGCAGTACTTC. It yields the protein CASSSHRVRIYEQYF.

This chain connects TRBV19 to TRBJ1-6, with D possibly TRBD1 on 6 matching bases. The CDR3 contains 16 residues. V shed 1 base and J shed 7 bases, with 14 bases lying between them. CDR1 and CDR2 (germline): LNHDA, SQIVND (reference sequence). The DNA of the CDR3 is TGTGCCAGTAGTATAGGGAGGCCGCAGGGGAATTCACCCCTCCACTTT. Translating it yields CASSIGRPQGNSPLHF.

The chain recombines TRBV27 with TRBJ2-3, with 8 bases aligning to TRBD1. The CDR3 is made up of 14 amino acids. Germline CDR1 reads MNHEY; CDR2 reads SMNVEV (reference sequence). V lost 3 bases to trimming and J lost 3 bases; unmatched junction nucleotides: 2. CDR3 region: CASSFRQGTDTQYF. The CDR3 coding sequence is TGTGCCAGCAGTTTTAGACAGGGGACAGATACGCAGTATTTT.